A single sample gave rise to the 4 T cell receptor beta chains below, sequenced in a study of blood T cell repertoires in COVID-19. Measured with immunoSEQ multiplex PCR; TCRdb has only the in-frame clones, and not every one. The profile shows approximately 160,000 clones, more than 85% of them singletons. Source material: peripheral blood. All receptors derive from a woman aged 55-69 years with COVID-19, enrolled during active disease.

A single count supports this clone. This sequence joins TRBV18 and TRBJ1-1; TRBD1 is a possible D gene (5 bases). Germline CDR1 and CDR2: KGHSH and LQKENI. Trimming took off 2 bases at V and 5 bases at J, with 18 bases between the two ends. CDR3 length: 16 residues. CDR3 bases: TGTGCCAGCTCACCAAAGAGAAGCCGGGGGGGTACTGAAGCTTTCTTT. Translated: CASSPKRSRGGTEAFF.

CDR3 bases: TGTGCCAGCAGCCTTAGTCTCGGCAAAAACATTCAGTACTTC. This sequence encodes CASSLSLGKNIQYF. The gene calls are TRBV7-9 and TRBJ2-4; D ambiguous. The CDR3 runs 14 residues. The V end lost 5 bases, the J end lost 3 bases, and 11 bases lay between the germline ends. Germline assignment: CDR1 SEHNR and CDR2 FQNEAQ (reference sequence).

V and J are TRBV5-4 and TRBJ2-1; 9 bases map to TRBD2. The CDR3 is 16 amino acids. V lost 4 bases to trimming and J lost 4 bases; unmatched junction nucleotides: 9. CDR1 SGHNT and CDR2 YYREEE come from the germline V gene (reference sequence). CDR3 nucleotides: TGTGCCAGCAGCCTCAGAGGCGGGGGGGCATACAATGAGCAGTTCTTC. It is translated as CASSLRGGGAYNEQFF.

This clone has a handful of counts. This chain connects TRBV11-2 to TRBJ1-1; 7 bases match TRBD1. The CDR3 length is 16 residues. V shed 4 bases and J 1 base; nucleotides not matched to a gene: 9. Germline V gene data show CDR1 as SGHAT and CDR2 as FQNNGV. Written as DNA, the CDR3 is TGTGCCAGCAGCTGGGGGACAGCTCGTACGAACACTGAAGCTTTCTTT. Protein: CASSWGTARTNTEAFF.